What follows are 11 T cell receptor beta chains derived from one specimen sequenced in a study of cytomegalovirus exposure and HLA in healthy donors. Amplification used 60 Vbeta primers and 13 Jbeta primers. Sequencing was performed with immunoSEQ multiplex PCR; in TCRdb, only in-frame clones are kept and a portion is missing. The table has 150,000 to 200,000 clones, 84% seen once. The sequenced material came from PBMCs. The receptors come from a girl aged 5-17 years in good health and CMV-seropositive.

This chain connects TRBV20-1 to TRBJ2-1; no clear D gene. The CDR3 consists of 11 residues. V was clipped by 3 bases and J by 11 bases, with 11 bases between them. Germline-derived CDR1 and CDR2 are DFQATT and SNEGSKA (reference sequence). CDR3 coding DNA: TGCAGTGCTAGGCTGCCCAGAAAGCAGTTCTTC. It yields the protein CSARLPRKQFF.

This clone has just a few counts. The chain couples TRBV6-5 to TRBJ2-7; 11 bases align to TRBD1. The CDR3 spans 14 residues. Germline V lookup: CDR1 MNHEY, CDR2 SVGAGI. The V and J ends lost 6 bases and 6 bases, in that order; junction bases with no gene match: 7. The CDR3 reads CASRPPGQGGEQYF. CDR3 in DNA: TGTGCCAGCAGGCCCCCGGGACAGGGGGGCGAGCAGTACTTC.

The V gene is TRBV5-1, the J gene TRBJ1-2; no clear D gene. Germline lookup yields CDR1 SGHRS and CDR2 YFSETQ. The V and J ends lost 4 bases and 6 bases respectively, with 10 bases between them. The CDR3 runs 12 residues. CDR3 DNA sequence: TGCGCCAGCAGCGCCGGACTGGATGGCTACACCTTC. This codes for CASSAGLDGYTF.

This clone was seen more than once but under ten times. J is TRBJ1-5 and V is TRBV27, with D tentatively TRBD1 (6 bases). Trimming pared 2 bases from V and 4 bases from J, leaving 6 bases between. The CDR3 runs 13 residues. Germline CDR1 is MNHEY and CDR2 is SMNVEV (reference sequence). CDR3 coding DNA: TGTGCCAGCAGTTTACAGGGGAATCAGCCCCAGCATTTT. This codes for CASSLQGNQPQHF.

The rearrangement joins TRBV11-1 to TRBJ1-1; D perhaps matches TRBD1 (5 bases). The CDR3 runs to 13 residues. Between the trimmed V and J ends, which lost 6 bases and 5 bases, there was a span of 13 bases. The germline V gene encodes CDR1 SGHAT and CDR2 FQDESV (reference sequence). This CDR3 is CASSSQGETEAFF. CDR3 nucleotides: TGTGCCAGCAGTTCGCAAGGGGAAACTGAAGCTTTCTTT.

The J gene is TRBJ2-7, the V gene TRBV5-5, with 8 bases that match TRBD1. The germline V gene encodes CDR1 SGHKS and CDR2 YYEKEE (reference sequence). The CDR3 has 14 amino acids. J lost 2 bases, V lost 5 bases, and 6 bases had no gene match. The CDR3 region has the DNA TGTGCCAGCAGATCGGACAGGGATGCCTACGAGCAGTACTTC. This sequence encodes CASRSDRDAYEQYF.

V and J are TRBV5-6 and TRBJ1-1; D possibly corresponds to TRBD1 (5 bases). CDR1 SGHDT and CDR2 YYEEEE come from the germline V gene. V shed 0 bases and J shed 1 base, with 10 bases lying between them. CDR3 size: 15 residues. CDR3 protein: CASSLGGRPNTEAFF. The CDR3 nucleotides are TGTGCCAGCAGCTTGGGGGGCCGGCCGAACACTGAAGCTTTCTTT.

The gene calls are TRBV20-1 and TRBJ1-1; D is uncertain. The CDR3 length is 10 residues. Trimming stripped 5 bases from V and 4 bases from J, with 5 bases between. Germline V gene lookup returns CDR1 DFQATT and CDR2 SNEGSKA (reference sequence). CDR3 loop: CSALLTEAFF. The CDR3 DNA is TGCAGTGCTCTCCTCACTGAAGCTTTCTTT.

This clone was recorded only once. The rearrangement uses TRBV11-3 and TRBJ2-7; D might be TRBD2 (6 bases). The CDR3 is 14 residues long. Trimming took off 0 bases at V and 9 bases at J, with 15 bases between the two ends. Germline V CDR1 and CDR2: SGHNT, YENEEA. CDR3: CASSLDQRGGGQYF. CDR3 nucleotides: TGTGCCAGCAGCTTAGATCAAAGGGGAGGAGGGCAGTACTTC.

This clone was seen only a few times. The rearrangement links TRBV12-5 to TRBJ2-6, with 8 nucleotides matching TRBD1. Per the germline V gene, CDR1 is LGHNT and CDR2 is FRNRAP. Trimming removed 2 bases from V and 0 bases from J; junction bases left unmatched: 6. CDR3 length equals 18 residues. CDR3 loop: CASGLTRTGNSGANVLTF. CDR3 nucleotide sequence: TGTGCTAGTGGTTTGACACGGACAGGGAACTCTGGGGCCAACGTCCTGACTTTC.

CDR3 in amino acids: CASSQDFYTEAFF. The CDR3 DNA sequence: TGTGCCAGCAGCCAAGATTTCTACACTGAAGCTTTCTTT. This chain links TRBV14 with TRBJ1-1; D unresolved. The V end lost 0 bases, the J end lost 3 bases, and 5 bases lay between the germline ends. Germline V gene data show CDR1 as SGHDN and CDR2 as FVKESK. The CDR3 extends over 13 amino acids.